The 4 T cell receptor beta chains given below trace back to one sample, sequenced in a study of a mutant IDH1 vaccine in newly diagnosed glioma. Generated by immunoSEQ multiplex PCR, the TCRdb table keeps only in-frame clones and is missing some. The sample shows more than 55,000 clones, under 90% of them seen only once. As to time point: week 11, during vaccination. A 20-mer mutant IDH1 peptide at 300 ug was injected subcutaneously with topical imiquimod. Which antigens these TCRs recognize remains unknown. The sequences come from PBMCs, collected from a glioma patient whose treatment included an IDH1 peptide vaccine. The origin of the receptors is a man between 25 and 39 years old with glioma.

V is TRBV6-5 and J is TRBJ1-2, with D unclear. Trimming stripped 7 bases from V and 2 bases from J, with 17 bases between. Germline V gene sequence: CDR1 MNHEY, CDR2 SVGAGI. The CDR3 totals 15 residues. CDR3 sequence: CASNESDGPNYGYTF. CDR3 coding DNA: TGTGCCAGCAACGAATCGGACGGACCGAACTATGGCTACACCTTC.

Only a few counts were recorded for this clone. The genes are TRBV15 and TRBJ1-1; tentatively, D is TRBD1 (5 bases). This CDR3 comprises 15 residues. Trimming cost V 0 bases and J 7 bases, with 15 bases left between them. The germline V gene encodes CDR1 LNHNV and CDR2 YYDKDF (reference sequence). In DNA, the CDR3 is TGTGCCACCAGCAGAGAAAGGACCGACAGTAGTGAAGCTTTCTTT. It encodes CATSRERTDSSEAFF.

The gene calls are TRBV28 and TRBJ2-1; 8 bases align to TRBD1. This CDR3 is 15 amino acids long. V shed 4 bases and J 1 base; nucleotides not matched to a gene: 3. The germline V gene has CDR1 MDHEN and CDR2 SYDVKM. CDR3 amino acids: CASSSGQGSYNEQFF. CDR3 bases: TGTGCCAGCAGTTCCGGACAGGGTTCCTACAATGAGCAGTTCTTC.

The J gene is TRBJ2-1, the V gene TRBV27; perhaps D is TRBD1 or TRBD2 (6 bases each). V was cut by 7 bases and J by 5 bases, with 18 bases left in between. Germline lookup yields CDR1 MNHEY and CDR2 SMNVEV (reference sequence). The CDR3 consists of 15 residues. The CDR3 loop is CASTLGGGLNNEQFF. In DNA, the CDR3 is TGTGCCAGCACCTTAGGGGGAGGCCTGAACAATGAGCAGTTCTTC.